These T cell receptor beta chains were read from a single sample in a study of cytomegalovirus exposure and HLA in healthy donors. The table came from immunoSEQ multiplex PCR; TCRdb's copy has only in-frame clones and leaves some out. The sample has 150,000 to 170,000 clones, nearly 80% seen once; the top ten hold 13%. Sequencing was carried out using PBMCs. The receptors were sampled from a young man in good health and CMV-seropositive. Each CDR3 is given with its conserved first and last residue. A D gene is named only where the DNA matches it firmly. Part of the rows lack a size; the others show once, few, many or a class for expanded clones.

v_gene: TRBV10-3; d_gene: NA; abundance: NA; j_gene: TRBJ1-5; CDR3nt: TGTGCCATCAGTGAGTACATGAGAGGGCCGATTCAGCCCCAGCATTTT; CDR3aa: CAISEYMRGPIQPQHF
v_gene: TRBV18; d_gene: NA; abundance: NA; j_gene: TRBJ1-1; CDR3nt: TGTGCCAGCTCACCACCGGCGACAGACCAAGCTTTCTTT; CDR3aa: CASSPPATDQAFF
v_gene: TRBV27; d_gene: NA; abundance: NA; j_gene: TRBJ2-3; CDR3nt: TGTGCCAGCATGTCGGTTACAGATACGCAGTATTTT; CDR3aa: CASMSVTDTQYF
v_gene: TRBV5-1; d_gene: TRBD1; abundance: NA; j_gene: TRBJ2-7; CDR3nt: TGCGCCAGCAGCAGACTGACCGGGACAGGGTCCTACGAGCAGTACTTC; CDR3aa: CASSRLTGTGSYEQYF
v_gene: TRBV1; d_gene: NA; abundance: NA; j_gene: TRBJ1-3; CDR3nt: TGCACCAGCAGCCAAGATTCGTCAGGGCCTGGAAACACCATATATTTT; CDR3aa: CTSSQDSSGPGNTIYF
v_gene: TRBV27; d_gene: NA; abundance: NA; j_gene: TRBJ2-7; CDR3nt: TGTGCCAGCAGTTTGTACAGCTCCTACGAGCAGTACTTC; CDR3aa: CASSLYSSYEQYF
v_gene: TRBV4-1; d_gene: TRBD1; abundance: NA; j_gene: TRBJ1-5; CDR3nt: TGCGCCAGCAGCCACCACGGACAGGGTAGTAATCAGCCCCAGCATTTT; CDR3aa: CASSHHGQGSNQPQHF
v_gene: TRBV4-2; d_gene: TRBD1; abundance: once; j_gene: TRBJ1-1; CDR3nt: TGTGCCAGCAGCCCGGGGCAGGGCCACAGGGGCACTGAAGCTTTCTTT; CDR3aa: CASSPGQGHRGTEAFF
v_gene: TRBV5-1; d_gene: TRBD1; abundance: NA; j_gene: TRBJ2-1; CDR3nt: TGCGCCAGCAGCAGGACAGGGTCCTACAATGAGCAGTTCTTC; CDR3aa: CASSRTGSYNEQFF
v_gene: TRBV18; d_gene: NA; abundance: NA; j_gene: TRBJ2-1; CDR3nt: TGTGCCAGCTCACCACGCGGAGGGATGAATGAGCAGTTCTTC; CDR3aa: CASSPRGGMNEQFF
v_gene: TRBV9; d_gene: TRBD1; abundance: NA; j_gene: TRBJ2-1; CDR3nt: TGTGCCAGCAGCGTAGGGGGACAGGGGGGCCATGAGCAGTTCTTC; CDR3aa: CASSVGGQGGHEQFF
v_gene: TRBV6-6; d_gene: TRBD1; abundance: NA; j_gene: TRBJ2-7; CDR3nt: TGTGCCAGCAGTTTCCCGGGACAGGGCATCGGCTTC; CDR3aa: CASSFPGQGIGF